The source of this T cell receptor (beta chain) is a study of CXCR3-negative and CXCR3-positive naive CD8 T cells. General study findings and limits: Cryopreserved cells showed partially decreased CXCR3 expression, and most assays used fresh PBMCs. TRB CDR3s were more hydrophobic in CXCR3-positive than in CXCR3-negative naive cells. Naive subsets expressed similar surface CD5; TRB CDR3 features served to infer TCR strength.

The authors gated naive CD8+ T cells as CD45RO-CCR7+CD27+CD95-. Concerning this clonotype: Its antigen is not known.

The germline V gene encodes CDR1 DFQATT and CDR2 SNEGSKA (reference sequence). The CDR3 runs to 14 residues. Libraries of TRB cDNA were made by 5' RACE and carried UMIs. Using the 5' RACE reads, TCRdb records one entry per CDR3 protein without DNA. The sample is made up of around 88,000 distinct CDR3 sequences, and the top ten hold around 0.82% of it. The specimen sequenced was naive CXCR3+ CD8+ T cells from blood. The subset denotes: CD45RO-CCR7+CD27+CD95- naive CD8+ T cells expressing CXCR3 (TNR3+). The receptor comes from a human donor in good health. Some clones in this sample may be carry-over from other donors' samples. The J gene is TRBJ2-1, the V gene TRBV20-1; TCRdb's D call, TRBD2, is unchecked because there is no DNA. CDR3 protein: CSARWTTSGGEQFF.